This TCR beta chain was captured in a study of blood T cells in healthy people across ages. Study context: About one barcoded beta molecule per two T cells was captured by template switching.

With respect to this clonotype: Its target is unknown. Being one base from a much bigger clone, this may be a read error.

The authors ran a second PCR of roughly 6 to 11 cycles using a sample-barcoded 5' primer and a J-beta primer mix. TCRdb used MiXCR to reprocess the 5' RACE reads, holding one entry per CDR3 protein. The repertoire consists of 800,000 to 950,000 distinct CDR3 sequences, with roughly 48% occurring once and the leading ten covering about an eighth. Germline V CDR1 and CDR2: MDHEN, SYDVKM. The CDR3 is 13 residues long. Study observations and caveats: When set beside aged donors, long-lived donors presented more naive CD4+ cells and higher diversity.

The material sequenced was blood. The chain carries TRBV28 and TRBJ2-1; no definite D call. The TCR originated in a man younger than 45 in good health. The CDR3 region has the DNA TGTGTCAGCAGTTTAGAGAGTTACAATGAGCAGTTCTTC. Protein product: CVSSLESYNEQFF.